The rows below give T cell receptor beta chains drawn from one sample of a study of PD-L1 blockade in urothelial cancer. Produced via immunoSEQ multiplex PCR; TCRdb's table is partial and in-frame only. Altogether around 110,000 clones are present, approximately 90% being singletons, with the ten largest covering roughly 1.7%. Specimen: PBMCs, collected around atezolizumab (anti-PD-L1) treatment. These TCRs come from a man aged 55 to 70 with urothelial cancer. CDR3s include the opening cysteine and the closing phenylalanine or tryptophan. The D gene is left open where the match is weak. Size values are once, few and many counts, or a class for expanded clones, and some rows have none.

D: TRBD1; size: many; V: TRBV9; J: TRBJ1-4; CDR3: CASSDSGTGGEKLFF; DNA: TGTGCCAGCAGCGATTCCGGGACAGGGGGTGAAAAACTGTTTTTT
D: .; size: .; V: TRBV15; J: TRBJ1-4; CDR3: CATVGGFGEKLFF; DNA: TGTGCCACCGTGGGAGGGTTCGGTGAAAAACTGTTTTTT
D: .; size: .; V: TRBV11-3; J: TRBJ2-3; CDR3: CASSLLGTDTQYF; DNA: TGTGCCAGCAGCCTCCTAGGTACAGATACGCAGTATTTT
D: TRBD1; size: .; V: TRBV5-4; J: TRBJ1-4; CDR3: CASSLGTGGVIGEKLFF; DNA: TGTGCCAGCAGCTTGGGTACAGGGGGGGTGATTGGTGAAAAACTGTTTTTT
D: .; size: .; V: TRBV28; J: TRBJ2-3; CDR3: CASSVDKISTDTQYF; DNA: TGTGCCAGCAGTGTAGACAAGATTAGCACAGATACGCAGTATTTT
D: TRBD1; size: .; V: TRBV5-1; J: TRBJ1-6; CDR3: CASSPRPRTGGSSYNSPLHF; DNA: TGCGCCAGCAGCCCTAGGCCGAGGACAGGGGGTAGCTCCTATAATTCACCCCTCCACTTT
D: .; size: .; V: TRBV4-1; J: TRBJ1-4; CDR3: CASSQPSEEKLFF; DNA: TGCGCCAGCAGCCAACCGAGCGAGGAAAAACTGTTTTTT
D: .; size: few; V: TRBV5-1; J: TRBJ1-1; CDR3: CASLSGGPNTEAFF; DNA: TGCGCCAGCCTCAGCGGGGGGCCCAACACTGAAGCTTTCTTT
D: .; size: .; V: TRBV5-1; J: TRBJ1-1; CDR3: CASSSGQGSEAFF; DNA: TGCGCCAGCAGCTCGGGCCAGGGGTCAGAAGCTTTCTTT
D: TRBD2; size: .; V: TRBV11-2; J: TRBJ2-3; CDR3: CASSLAGGPSTDTQYF; DNA: TGTGCCAGCAGCTTAGCGGGGGGGCCTAGCACAGATACGCAGTATTTT
D: .; size: .; V: TRBV5-1; J: TRBJ2-3; CDR3: CASSLDPSADTQYF; DNA: TGCGCCAGCAGCTTGGACCCTAGCGCAGATACGCAGTATTTT
D: .; size: .; V: TRBV13; J: TRBJ1-1; CDR3: CASSLWSGDTEAFF; DNA: TGTGCCAGCAGCTTATGGTCAGGGGACACTGAAGCTTTCTTT
D: .; size: .; V: TRBV2; J: TRBJ1-1; CDR3: CASSIQNTEAFF; DNA: TGTGCCAGCAGCATACAGAACACTGAAGCTTTCTTT
D: TRBD1; size: .; V: TRBV2; J: TRBJ1-5; CDR3: CASSEAYRGPRRGNQPQHF; DNA: TGTGCCAGCAGTGAAGCATACAGGGGACCGCGTCGGGGCAATCAGCCCCAGCATTTT
D: .; size: .; V: TRBV19; J: TRBJ1-1; CDR3: CASSMPRVVTEAFF; DNA: TGTGCCAGTAGTATGCCACGGGTAGTGACTGAAGCTTTCTTT
D: .; size: .; V: TRBV6-1; J: TRBJ1-1; CDR3: CAGGGRLMNTEAFF; DNA: TGTGCAGGGGGAGGGCGACTCATGAACACTGAAGCTTTCTTT
D: .; size: .; V: TRBV5-6; J: TRBJ1-1; CDR3: CASSWGGFDTEAFF; DNA: TGTGCCAGCAGCTGGGGAGGGTTCGACACTGAAGCTTTCTTT
D: .; size: .; V: TRBV7-2; J: TRBJ2-1; CDR3: CASSLATGTPSSYNEQFF; DNA: TGTGCCAGCAGCTTAGCGACGGGGACACCGAGCTCCTACAATGAGCAGTTCTTC
D: .; size: .; V: TRBV28; J: TRBJ1-1; CDR3: CASTIYGSGSEEAFF; DNA: TGTGCCAGCACCATTTATGGGTCAGGGTCCGAAGAAGCTTTCTTT
D: .; size: .; V: TRBV7-8; J: TRBJ2-2; CDR3: CASSWSNTGELFF; DNA: TGTGCCAGCAGTTGGAGTAACACCGGGGAGCTGTTTTTT
D: TRBD1; size: .; V: TRBV5-1; J: TRBJ1-1; CDR3: CASSLRLRQGDEAFF; DNA: TGCGCCAGCAGCTTGAGATTGAGACAGGGTGATGAAGCTTTCTTT
D: .; size: once; V: TRBV2; J: TRBJ1-2; CDR3: CASSEVLENYGYTF; DNA: TGTGCCAGCAGTGAGGTCTTAGAGAACTATGGCTACACCTTC
D: .; size: few; V: TRBV28; J: TRBJ1-6; CDR3: CASNLRYSPLHF; DNA: TGTGCCAGCAACTTGAGGTATTCACCCCTCCACTTT
D: .; size: once; V: TRBV7-9; J: TRBJ1-1; CDR3: CASSLGASPRDTEAFF; DNA: TGTGCCAGCAGCTTGGGAGCCTCCCCTAGGGACACTGAAGCTTTCTTT
D: .; size: .; V: TRBV19; J: TRBJ2-1; CDR3: CASSIAFLGRSSYNEQFF; DNA: TGTGCCAGTAGTATAGCGTTCTTGGGCCGCAGCTCCTACAATGAGCAGTTCTTC
D: .; size: .; V: TRBV6-1; J: TRBJ2-1; CDR3: CASNFLANNEQFF; DNA: TGTGCCAGCAATTTCCTAGCGAACAATGAGCAGTTCTTC
D: TRBD1; size: .; V: TRBV25-1; J: TRBJ2-7; CDR3: CASRDTGTGGGEQYF; DNA: TGTGCCAGCAGGGATACCGGGACAGGTGGCGGCGAGCAGTACTTC
D: TRBD1; size: .; V: TRBV18; J: TRBJ2-7; CDR3: CASSRGQGYNEQYF; DNA: TGTGCCAGCTCCCGGGGACAGGGGTACAACGAGCAGTACTTC
D: TRBD1; size: .; V: TRBV7-3; J: TRBJ1-5; CDR3: CASSSRTGVGGQPQHF; DNA: TGTGCCAGCAGCTCCCGGACAGGGGTTGGGGGACAGCCCCAGCATTTT
D: .; size: .; V: TRBV11-2; J: TRBJ2-7; CDR3: CASSLAGTYEQYF; DNA: TGTGCCAGCAGCTTAGCAGGAACCTACGAGCAGTACTTC
D: .; size: .; V: TRBV11-1; J: TRBJ2-1; CDR3: CASTRTGGRSVAYNEQFF; DNA: TGTGCCAGTACAAGGACTGGGGGGAGAAGCGTGGCCTACAATGAGCAGTTCTTC
D: TRBD1; size: .; V: TRBV18; J: TRBJ2-7; CDR3: CASSPPLTGGVYEQYF; DNA: TGTGCCAGCTCACCACCACTAACAGGGGGCGTGTACGAGCAGTACTTC
D: .; size: .; V: TRBV7-6; J: TRBJ2-7; CDR3: CASSLGATFPYEQYF; DNA: TGTGCCAGCAGCTTAGGGGCCACCTTCCCCTACGAGCAGTACTTC
D: .; size: few; V: TRBV29-1; J: TRBJ1-1; CDR3: CSVGSTGYTEAFF; DNA: TGCAGCGTTGGGAGCACAGGGTACACTGAAGCTTTCTTT
D: .; size: few; V: TRBV2; J: TRBJ1-2; CDR3: CASSEGGVSGYTF; DNA: TGTGCCAGCAGTGAAGGCGGGGTATCCGGCTACACCTTC
D: TRBD1; size: .; V: TRBV11-3; J: TRBJ2-5; CDR3: CASSSGQGAQQTQYF; DNA: TGTGCCAGCAGCTCCGGACAGGGGGCTCAGCAGACCCAGTACTTC
D: .; size: .; V: TRBV21-1; J: TRBJ2-5; CDR3: CASSRRYQETQYF; DNA: TGTGCCAGCAGCCGCAGATACCAAGAGACCCAGTACTTC
D: TRBD2; size: .; V: TRBV7-6; J: TRBJ2-3; CDR3: CASSLSGSGGSTDTQYF; DNA: TGTGCCAGCAGCTTATCAGGTAGCGGGGGTTCAACAGATACGCAGTATTTT
D: TRBD2; size: .; V: TRBV29-1; J: TRBJ2-3; CDR3: CSVAQGSGREGTQYF; DNA: TGCAGCGTTGCCCAAGGGAGCGGGAGGGAGGGTACGCAGTATTTT
D: .; size: .; V: TRBV18; J: TRBJ2-3; CDR3: CASSPRALATDTQYF; DNA: TGTGCCAGCTCACCACGGGCCCTGGCCACAGATACGCAGTATTTT
D: TRBD1; size: .; V: TRBV2; J: TRBJ2-3; CDR3: CASRPGTVSTDTQYF; DNA: TGTGCCAGCAGACCCGGGACAGTGAGCACAGATACGCAGTATTTT
D: TRBD2; size: .; V: TRBV9; J: TRBJ2-1; CDR3: CASSVEAGGPNEQFF; DNA: TGTGCCAGCAGCGTAGAAGCGGGAGGGCCCAATGAGCAGTTCTTC